These 9 T cell receptor beta chains came from one sample sequenced in a study of blood T cell repertoires in COVID-19 (TCRdb year 2020). The receptor library was made with the immunoSEQ multiplex PCR assay. Entries here come from immuneACCESS through TCRdb and include only in-frame sequences with V and J called. Some clones fail to appear in such tables; in the studies checked, an unresolved V gene covers under half of the shortfall, and the cause of the remainder is unknown. A total of 200,000 to 300,000 clones appear in this sample, about 85% of them only once. The ten largest clones capture 5% to 7% of the sample. The sequenced sample was peripheral blood. The receptors come from a woman aged 60-75 years with active or convalescent COVID-19.

The CDR3 loop reads CASSLAANQPQHF. The CDR3 bases are TGTGCCAGCAGCTTAGCGGCAAATCAGCCCCAGCATTTT. The chain employs TRBV7-9 and TRBJ1-5; D call uncertain. V shed 0 bases and J shed 4 bases, with 4 bases lying between them. From germline, CDR1 is SEHNR and CDR2 FQNEAQ (reference sequence). This CDR3 has 13 residues.

This sequence joins TRBV3-1 (or the pseudogene TRBV3-2) and TRBJ2-7, with 10 bases fitting TRBD2. The CDR3 is 14 residues long. Germline V gives CDR1 LGHDT, CDR2 YNNKEL (reference sequence). Germline trimming cut 1 base from V and 3 bases from J; bases unmatched to any gene: 0. Here the CDR3 DNA reads TGTGCCAGCAGCCAAGGGACTAGCGGCTACGAGCAGTACTTC. Translation: CASSQGTSGYEQYF.

The chain is built from TRBV24-1 and TRBJ1-2, with TRBD1 identical over 7 bases. The CDR3 sequence is 13 residues long. After removal of 4 bases from V and 8 bases from J, the junction contained 6 bases not matched to a gene. In germline, CDR1 is KGHDR, CDR2 SFDVKD. CDR3 residues: CATSERQGLGYTF. For the CDR3, the DNA is TGTGCCACCAGTGAACGACAGGGCCTCGGCTACACCTTC.

The V call is TRBV11-2, the J call TRBJ2-2; D unclear. V was clipped by 5 bases and J by 4 bases, with 11 bases between them. The CDR3 spans 14 residues. Germline V gene data show CDR1 as SGHAT and CDR2 as FQNNGV. Written as DNA, the CDR3 is TGTGCCAGCAGCCCCGTTAAAGCCACCGGGGAGCTGTTTTTT. It codes for CASSPVKATGELFF.

The CDR3 DNA reads as TGTGCCAGCAGCAAACTCCCTAAGTCTAGCGGACCTACCTACGAGCAGTACTTC. This sequence encodes CASSKLPKSSGPTYEQYF. The chain couples TRBV21-1 to TRBJ2-7; the table's D call, TRBD2, was not checked against the DNA. TRBV21-1 is deemed a pseudogene. The CDR3 is 18 amino acids.

The rearrangement links TRBV6-1 to TRBJ1-6; D is possibly TRBD1 (5 bases). Per germline, CDR1 MNHNS and CDR2 SASEGT. V was pared by 1 base and J by 0 bases, with 10 bases between. This CDR3 has 17 residues. CDR3 nucleotide sequence: TGTGCCAGCAGTGAAGTGAGGGGAGGCTCCTATAATTCACCCCTCCACTTT. It translates to CASSEVRGGSYNSPLHF.

This chain links TRBV6-6 with TRBJ2-7; D possibly corresponds to TRBD1 (6 bases). Germline CDR1 and CDR2: MNHNY and SVGAGI (reference sequence). Trimming removed 2 bases from V and 2 bases from J, with 10 bases in between. The CDR3 extends over 14 amino acids. CDR3 region: CASSYHRATYEQYF. CDR3 in DNA: TGTGCCAGCAGTTACCACAGGGCTACCTACGAGCAGTACTTC.

J is TRBJ1-5 and V is TRBV3-1 (or the pseudogene TRBV3-2); D unclear. Germline CDR1 reads LGHDT; CDR2 reads YNNKEL (reference sequence). The V and J ends lost 1 base and 3 bases respectively, with 4 bases between them. CDR3 length: 13 residues. DNA of the CDR3: TGTGCCAGCAGCCAAGCAGTCAATCAGCCCCAGCATTTT. As protein: CASSQAVNQPQHF.

The chain joins TRBV6-6 to TRBJ2-2, with a possible D match to TRBD1 (5 bases). V was trimmed by 5 bases and J by 4 bases, leaving 11 bases between them. Germline V CDR1 and CDR2: MNHNY, SVGAGI (reference sequence). This CDR3 comprises 14 residues. The CDR3 sequence is CASSQGVGTGELFF. The CDR3 DNA reads as TGTGCCAGCAGTCAAGGGGTCGGCACCGGGGAGCTGTTTTTT.